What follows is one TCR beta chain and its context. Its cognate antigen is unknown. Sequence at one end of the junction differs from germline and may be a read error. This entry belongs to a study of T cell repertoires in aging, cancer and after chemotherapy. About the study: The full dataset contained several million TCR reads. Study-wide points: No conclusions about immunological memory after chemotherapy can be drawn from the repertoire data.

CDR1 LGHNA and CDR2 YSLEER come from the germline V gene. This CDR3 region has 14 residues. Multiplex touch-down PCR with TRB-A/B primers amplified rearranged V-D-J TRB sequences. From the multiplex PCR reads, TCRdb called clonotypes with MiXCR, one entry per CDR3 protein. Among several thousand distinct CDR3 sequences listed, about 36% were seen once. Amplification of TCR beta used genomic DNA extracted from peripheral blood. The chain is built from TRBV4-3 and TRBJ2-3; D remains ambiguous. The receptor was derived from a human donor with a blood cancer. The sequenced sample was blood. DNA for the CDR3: TGCGCCATCAGCCAAGAGCTCGGCACGGATACGCAGTATTTT. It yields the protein CAISQELGTDTQYF.